This TCR beta chain was captured by sequencing in a study of chemoradiotherapy in HPV16-positive cancers. Study observations and caveats: In HPV16-positive patients, HPV-responsive T-cell expansion tracked better recurrence-free survival. Only a couple of HPV16-positive patients supplied the functional HPV-specificity definition.

About this clone: The target antigen is unknown.

CDR3 length: 12 amino acids. Germline V gene sequence: CDR1 LNHDA, CDR2 SQIVND (reference sequence). V lost 10 bases to trimming and J lost 6 bases, with 16 bases between them. Produced via immunoSEQ multiplex PCR; TCRdb's table is partial and in-frame only. This repertoire shows around 9,500 clones, roughly two thirds found once; its top ten account for roughly 9.2%. This material was collected from a patient who underwent chemoradiotherapy. This TCR was sampled from a human donor with HPV-associated anogenital cancer. The chain joins TRBV19 to TRBJ2-7; D is uncertain. The CDR3 DNA reads as TGTGCCACTTCGTTGGGTACAAGCGAGCAGTACTTC. As protein: CATSLGTSEQYF.